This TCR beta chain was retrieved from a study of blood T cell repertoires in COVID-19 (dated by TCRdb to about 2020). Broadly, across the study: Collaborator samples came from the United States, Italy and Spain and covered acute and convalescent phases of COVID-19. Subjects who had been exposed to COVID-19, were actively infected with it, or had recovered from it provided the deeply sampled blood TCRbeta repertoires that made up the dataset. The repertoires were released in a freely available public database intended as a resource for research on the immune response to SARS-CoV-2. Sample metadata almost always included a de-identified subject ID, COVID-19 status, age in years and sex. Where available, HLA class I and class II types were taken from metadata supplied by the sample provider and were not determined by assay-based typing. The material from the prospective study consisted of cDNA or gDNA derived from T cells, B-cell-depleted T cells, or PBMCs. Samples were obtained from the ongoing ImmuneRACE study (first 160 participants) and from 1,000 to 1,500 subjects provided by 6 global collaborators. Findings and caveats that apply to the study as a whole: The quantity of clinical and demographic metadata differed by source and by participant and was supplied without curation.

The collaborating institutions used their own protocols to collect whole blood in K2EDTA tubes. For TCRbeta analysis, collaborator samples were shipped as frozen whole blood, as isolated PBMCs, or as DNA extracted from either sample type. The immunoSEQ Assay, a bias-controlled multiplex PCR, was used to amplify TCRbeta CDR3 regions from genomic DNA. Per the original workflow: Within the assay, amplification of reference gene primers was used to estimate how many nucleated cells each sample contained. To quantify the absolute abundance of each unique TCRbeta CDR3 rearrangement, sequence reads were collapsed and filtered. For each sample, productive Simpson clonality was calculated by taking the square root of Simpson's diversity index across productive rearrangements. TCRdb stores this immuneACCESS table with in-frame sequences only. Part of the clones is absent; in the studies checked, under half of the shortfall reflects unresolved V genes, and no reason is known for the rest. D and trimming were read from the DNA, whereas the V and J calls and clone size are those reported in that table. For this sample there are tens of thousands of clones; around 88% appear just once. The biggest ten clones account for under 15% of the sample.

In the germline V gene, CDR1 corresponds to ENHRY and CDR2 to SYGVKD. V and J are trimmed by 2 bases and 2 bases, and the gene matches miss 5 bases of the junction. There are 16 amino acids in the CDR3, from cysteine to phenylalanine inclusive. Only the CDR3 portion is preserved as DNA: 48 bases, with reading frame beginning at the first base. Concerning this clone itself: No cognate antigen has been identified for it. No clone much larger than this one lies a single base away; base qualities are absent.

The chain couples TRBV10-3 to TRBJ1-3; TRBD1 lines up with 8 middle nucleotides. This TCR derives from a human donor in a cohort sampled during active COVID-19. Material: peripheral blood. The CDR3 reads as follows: CAISEGQGLTGNTIYF. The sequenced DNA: TGTGCCATCAGTGAGGGACAGGGTTTAACTGGAAACACCATATATTTT.